Sequencing of this T cell receptor beta chain was carried out in a study of metastatic and nonmetastatic thyroid tumors. Study-level information: Thyroid patients, malignant and benign, had repertoires compared across blood and tumor or nodule tissue.

In the source study's methods: Between-group CDR3 differences, defined by clinicopathological status, yielded a distant-metastasis classifier for papillary thyroid cancer. With MiXCR, TCRdb called clones anew from the PCR reads. These V and J calls originate from TCRdb's pipeline instead of the authors' own analysis. The data show fewer than 100,000 clones, with around 14% seen just once and 3.6% held by the top ten. No patient had received any treatment before thyroid surgery. This clone was counted a few times. Germline loops: CDR1 MGHRA, CDR2 YSYEKL. The CDR3 consists of 11 residues. V was pared by 1 base and J by 8 bases, with 2 bases between.

The sample taken for sequencing was blood. This clonotype originated in a female donor with papillary thyroid cancer or a benign thyroid nodule (not recorded which). Some clones in this sample may be carry-over from other donors' samples. V and J are TRBV4-1 and TRBJ1-4, with D hard to call. CDR3 coding DNA: TGCGCCAGCAGCCAAGTGGAAAAACTGTTTTTT. Its translation is CASSQVEKLFF.